This entry concerns a single T cell receptor (beta chain). Its antigen is unidentified. Per germline, CDR1 SGHTA and CDR2 FQGNSA. V was clipped by 5 bases and J by 2 bases; unmatched bases: 10. This CDR3 has 18 amino acids. This specimen comes from a study of OX40 agonist ivuxolimab in advanced cancers. Whole-study context: Prior anti-PD-1, anti-PD-L1 or anti-CTLA-4 therapy was allowed; less than 45% had some.

The protocol was immunoSEQ multiplex PCR, while the TCRdb copy is restricted to in-frame clones and leaves out a portion. The data show tens of thousands of clones, just over 90% seen once. Notes on the study in general: The authors did not determine the antigen specificity of the expanded peripheral T cells.

The sample here was CD4+ or CD8+ T cells sorted from blood, taken in a trial of the OX40 agonist ivuxolimab. This TCR was recovered from an adult with an advanced solid tumor such as melanoma, head and neck, liver or kidney cancer. The V and J genes are TRBV7-2 and TRBJ2-7, with 15 bases aligning to TRBD2. Written as DNA, the CDR3 is TGTGCCAGCAGCCGGAGGACTAGCGGGAGGGATATTCCCTACGAGCAGTACTTC. Translated, it gives CASSRRTSGRDIPYEQYF.